These 10 T cell receptor beta chains share one sample of origin, sequenced in a study of blood T cell repertoires in COVID-19. The protocol was immunoSEQ multiplex PCR, while the TCRdb copy is restricted to in-frame clones and leaves out a portion. The data hold about 66,000 clones, with nearly 90% observed a single time. The specimen was peripheral blood. These receptors all come from a man in his 70s with acute or convalescent COVID-19.

This sequence joins TRBV4-1 and TRBJ2-7; 10 positions match TRBD1. The CDR3 length is 13 residues. V lost 4 bases, J lost 5 bases, and 2 bases stayed unmatched. CDR1 and CDR2 (germline): MGHRA, YSYEKL. The CDR3 nucleotides are TGCGCCAGCAGCCTGGGACAGGGGAACGAGCAGTACTTC. Its translation: CASSLGQGNEQYF.

This chain links TRBV7-3 with TRBJ2-1; D is possibly TRBD1 (5 bases). The CDR3 extends over 15 amino acids. Trimming took off 4 bases at V and 0 bases at J, with 10 bases between the two ends. Germline loops: CDR1 SGHTA, CDR2 FQGTGA. Written as DNA, the CDR3 is TGTGCCAGCAGCTCTCAGGGTGACTCCTACAATGAGCAGTTCTTC. This translates into CASSSQGDSYNEQFF.

V is TRBV25-1 and J is TRBJ2-5, with 9 bases fitting TRBD2. V was clipped by 8 bases and J by 5 bases; unmatched bases: 6. There are 13 residues in the CDR3. From germline, CDR1 is MGHDK and CDR2 SYGVNS. The CDR3, as DNA: TGTGCCAGCTCCATCAGCGGGGGGGAGACCCAGTACTTC. Residues: CASSISGGETQYF.

This rearrangement joins TRBV9 to TRBJ1-4; TRBD1 is a possible D gene (5 bases). This CDR3 spans 16 amino acids. Germline CDR1 reads SGDLS; CDR2 reads YYNGEE. Trimming removed 3 bases at V and 6 bases at J, with 18 bases between. CDR3 residues: CASSASRGVGHEKLFF. DNA for the CDR3: TGTGCCAGCAGCGCCTCCCGGGGGGTCGGGCATGAAAAACTGTTTTTT.

The rearrangement uses TRBV5-4 and TRBJ1-6; tentatively, D is TRBD1 (6 bases). V was pared by 2 bases and J by 0 bases, with 9 bases between. The CDR3 contains 16 residues. CDR1 and CDR2 from the germline V gene are SGHNT and YYREEE (reference sequence). CDR3 in DNA: TGTGCCAGCAGCTTCCAGGGGATCTCCTATAATTCACCCCTCCACTTT. Translated, it gives CASSFQGISYNSPLHF.

This chain uses TRBV18 with TRBJ1-5, with a weak D call TRBD1 (6 bases). V shed 5 bases and J shed 4 bases, with 15 bases lying between them. Germline loops: CDR1 KGHSH, CDR2 LQKENI. The CDR3 is made up of 15 amino acids. CDR3 sequence: CASSTRQELNQPQHF. CDR3 sequence (DNA): TGTGCCAGCTCAACTAGACAGGAGTTAAATCAGCCCCAGCATTTT.

The chain joins TRBV2 to TRBJ1-5, with D perhaps matching TRBD1 (5 bases). Deletions cut 4 bases from V and 3 bases from J, with 10 bases between. This CDR3 spans 14 amino acids. Germline V gives CDR1 SNHLY, CDR2 FYNNEI. CDR3 sequence reads: CASSVGVFNQPQHF. The CDR3 DNA reads as TGTGCCAGCAGTGTAGGGGTTTTCAATCAGCCCCAGCATTTT.

This chain links TRBV7-2 with TRBJ2-2; tentatively, D is TRBD1 (6 bases). V shed 3 bases and J shed 7 bases, with 9 bases lying between them. Germline V gene lookup returns CDR1 SGHTA and CDR2 FQGNSA. CDR3 size: 13 residues. The CDR3 DNA is TGTGCCAGCAGCTTTACAGGGATCGGGGAGCTGTTTTTT. Its protein product is CASSFTGIGELFF.

The J gene is TRBJ1-2, the V gene TRBV30; tentatively, D is TRBD1 (5 bases). Germline-derived CDR1 and CDR2 are GTSNPN and SVGIG (reference sequence). V dropped 7 bases and J dropped 3 bases, with 9 bases sitting between them. This CDR3 comprises 11 residues. The CDR3 is CASRGYYGYTF. The CDR3 DNA sequence: TGTGCCTCCCGGGGGTACTATGGCTACACCTTC.

V gene TRBV19 combines with J gene TRBJ1-5; 8 nucleotides line up with TRBD1. The trim removed 3 bases at V and 8 bases at J, leaving 6 bases unmatched. Germline lookup yields CDR1 LNHDA and CDR2 SQIVND (reference sequence). This CDR3 spans 14 amino acids. The DNA for the CDR3 is TGTGCCAGTAGTATGGGGACAGGTACGAAGCCCCAGCATTTT. This codes for CASSMGTGTKPQHF.